This entry lists 13 T cell receptor beta chains sequenced from one sample in a study of blood T cell repertoires in COVID-19. The repertoire was sequenced with immunoSEQ multiplex PCR; TCRdb's copy has only in-frame clones and lacks some. This repertoire shows 250,000 to 300,000 clones, just over 85% found once; its top ten account for around 3%. Sequenced input: peripheral blood. All receptors come from a woman in her twenties or thirties with active or convalescent COVID-19.

This chain connects TRBV14 to TRBJ1-2; perhaps TRBD1 as D (6 bases). There are 15 residues in the CDR3. Germline V gives CDR1 SGHDN, CDR2 FVKESK. V gave up 4 bases and J gave up 7 bases, with 19 bases separating them. The chain's CDR3 is CASSRRLTGTGGYTF. Here the CDR3 DNA reads TGTGCCAGCAGCCGTCGTCTTACAGGGACCGGTGGCTACACCTTC.

The rearrangement links TRBV3-1 (or the pseudogene TRBV3-2) to TRBJ2-5, with 8 bases aligning to TRBD2. This CDR3 is built from 17 residues. V shed 3 bases and J 5 bases; nucleotides not matched to a gene: 14. Germline CDR1 reads LGHDT; CDR2 reads YNNKEL (reference sequence). The CDR3 nucleotides read TGTGCCAGCAGCCAGAGGGAGTTGGCGGGGGGCCGTGAGACCCAGTACTTC. Its protein is CASSQRELAGGRETQYF.

The genes are TRBV6-2 or TRBV6-3 and TRBJ2-4, with a tentative D call TRBD1 (7 bases). The CDR3 runs 15 residues. V was pared by 1 base and J by 8 bases, with 15 bases between. CDR1 MNHEY and CDR2 SVGEGT come from the germline V gene. CDR3 sequence: CASSYFGGGGDIQYF. DNA of the CDR3: TGTGCCAGCAGTTACTTCGGAGGGGGCGGAGACATTCAGTACTTC.

The CDR3, as DNA: TGTGCCAGCAGTCCTAGTCGGACAGGGGGCTATGGCTACACCTTC. This sequence encodes CASSPSRTGGYGYTF. The rearrangement links TRBV7-2 to TRBJ1-2, with 10 bases identical to TRBD1. Trimming took 6 bases from V and 4 from J; bases not matched to a gene: 8. CDR1 is SGHTA, CDR2 FQGNSA, per germline. The CDR3 runs to 15 residues.

CDR3 loop: CASSLNAGGGETQYF. CDR3 coding DNA: TGTGCCAGCAGCCTGAATGCCGGGGGAGGGGAGACCCAGTACTTC. The chain has TRBV11-2 and TRBJ2-5; 7 bases match TRBD2. Trimming cost V 5 bases and J 5 bases; bases outside gene matches: 11. This CDR3 comprises 15 residues. The germline V gene has CDR1 SGHAT and CDR2 FQNNGV.

The CDR3 sequence: CASSQELPDRSLAKNIQYF. As DNA, the CDR3 is TGCGCCAGCAGCCAAGAACTCCCGGACAGGTCTTTAGCCAAAAACATTCAGTACTTC. The rearrangement uses TRBV4-3 and TRBJ2-4; 7 bases line up with TRBD1. CDR3 length: 19 amino acids. Trimming at V came to 0 bases and at J to 0 bases, leaving 11 bases not matched to a gene. In germline, CDR1 is LGHNA, CDR2 YSLEER.

The chain combines TRBV4-3 with TRBJ2-6; D not certain. This CDR3 region has 15 residues. V was cut by 1 base and J by 2 bases, with 6 bases left in between. Germline lookup yields CDR1 LGHNA and CDR2 YSLEER. The CDR3 DNA is TGCGCCAGCAGCCAAGGAGTAGCTGGGGCCAACGTCCTGACTTTC. Its protein is CASSQGVAGANVLTF.

This chain joins TRBV7-2 and TRBJ1-3, with a tentative D call TRBD1 (5 bases). Germline assignment: CDR1 SGHTA and CDR2 FQGNSA. Trimming took 1 base from V and 7 from J, leaving 8 bases between them. The CDR3 has 13 amino acids. CDR3 residues: CASSLDRGNTIYF. DNA of the CDR3: TGTGCCAGCAGCTTAGATAGGGGCAACACCATATATTTT. The full variable domain, completed using reference TRBV7-2 and TRBJ1-3, is GAGVSQSPSNKVTEKGKDVELRCDPISGHTALYWYRQSLGQGLEFLIYFQGNSAPDKSGLPSDRFSAERTGGSVSTLTIQRTQQEDSAVYLCASSLDRGNTIYFGEGSWLTVV.

J is TRBJ1-5 and V is TRBV6-5; TRBD1 matches 9 bases. CDR1 is MNHEY and CDR2 is SVGAGI in the germline V gene. The trim removed 8 bases at V and 6 bases at J, leaving 2 bases unmatched. The CDR3 extends over 12 amino acids. The CDR3 reads CASWGQGQPQHF. Here the CDR3 DNA reads TGTGCCAGCTGGGGACAGGGTCAGCCCCAGCATTTT.

The chain links TRBV5-1 to TRBJ1-1, with D maybe TRBD1 (5 bases). This CDR3 has 15 residues. Looked up from germline, CDR1 is SGHRS and CDR2 is YFSETQ. V dropped 0 bases and J dropped 5 bases, with 14 bases sitting between them. The CDR3 coding sequence is TGCGCCAGCAGCTTGGCCGTCAGGGCTGCAACTGAAGCTTTCTTT. Protein product: CASSLAVRAATEAFF.

This clone was seen a handful of times. J is TRBJ1-2 and V is TRBV11-2; 11 bases fit TRBD1. Trimming at V came to 6 bases and at J to 7 bases, leaving 4 bases not matched to a gene. The CDR3 extends over 13 amino acids. Looked up from germline, CDR1 is SGHAT and CDR2 is FQNNGV. The CDR3: CASSRTGGVGYTF. DNA for the CDR3: TGTGCCAGCAGTAGGACAGGGGGCGTTGGCTACACCTTC.

This clone occurred a few times. This chain links TRBV2 with TRBJ1-4; 7 nucleotides align to TRBD1. The CDR3 runs to 15 residues. Per germline, CDR1 SNHLY and CDR2 FYNNEI. The J segment lost 3 bases and the V segment lost 6 bases, leaving 7 bases of the junction unmatched. The CDR3 sequence is CASRVLGQANEKLFF. CDR3 DNA: TGTGCCAGCAGGGTTCTTGGACAGGCTAATGAAAAACTGTTTTTT.

The chain has TRBV25-1 and TRBJ1-4; 10 bases map to TRBD1. The V gene end was trimmed by 3 bases and the J gene end by 6 bases; junction bases not matched to a gene: 4. The CDR3 length is 15 residues. Looked up from germline, CDR1 is MGHDK and CDR2 is SYGVNS. CDR3 sequence: CASSDWGTGDEKLFF. In DNA form, the CDR3 reads TGTGCCAGCAGTGACTGGGGGACAGGGGATGAAAAACTGTTTTTT.